Sequencing of this T cell receptor beta chain was carried out in a study of T cell responses to AZD1222 COVID-19 vaccine. Study background: Some second doses came at about 4 weeks and others at about 12 weeks; these were pooled. The study's findings and limits: There were mostly white British donors and more females than males, and clonal diversity was possibly underestimated.

The count of this clone is one. Its target is not known. The CDR3 has 13 residues. Trimming left V 6 bases short and J 2 bases short, with 11 bases between. Assay used: immunoSEQ multiplex PCR; TCRdb lists only in-frame clones, some missing. Of 90,000 to 120,000 clones listed, more than 80% are singletons. The sequencing used peripheral blood, collected on day 0 of AZD1222 vaccination. The chain combines TRBV12-3 or TRBV12-4 with TRBJ2-7, with a weak D call TRBD1 (6 bases). This clonotype originated in an adult in good health. CDR3 in DNA: TGTGCCAGCAGCGCCGGGACACCCTACGAGCAGTACTTC. Translated: CASSAGTPYEQYF.